The clone carrying this T cell receptor (beta chain) was observed a few times. Antigen specificity is unknown. CDR3 length: 18 residues. The germline gives CDR1 SGHRS, CDR2 YFSETQ. V was trimmed by 0 bases and J by 2 bases, leaving 19 bases between them. This specimen comes from a study of blood T cells in healthy people across ages. Study-level results: Per million T cells, TCR beta diversity dropped about linearly as age rose.

The authors ran a second PCR of about 7 to 11 cycles using a sample-barcoded 5' primer and a J-beta primer mix. From the 5' RACE reads, TCRdb called clonotypes with MiXCR, one entry per CDR3 protein. The sample has 1.4 million to 1.5 million distinct CDR3 sequences; about 43% are singletons. The sample taken for sequencing was blood. The chain carries TRBV5-1 and TRBJ2-3, with D perhaps TRBD2 (6 bases). The sequence was collected from a woman between 18 and 29 years old in good health. The CDR3 region is CASSLAGGSGSPTDTQYF. The CDR3 DNA sequence: TGCGCCAGCAGCTTGGCCGGGGGTTCGGGGAGTCCCACAGATACGCAGTATTTT.